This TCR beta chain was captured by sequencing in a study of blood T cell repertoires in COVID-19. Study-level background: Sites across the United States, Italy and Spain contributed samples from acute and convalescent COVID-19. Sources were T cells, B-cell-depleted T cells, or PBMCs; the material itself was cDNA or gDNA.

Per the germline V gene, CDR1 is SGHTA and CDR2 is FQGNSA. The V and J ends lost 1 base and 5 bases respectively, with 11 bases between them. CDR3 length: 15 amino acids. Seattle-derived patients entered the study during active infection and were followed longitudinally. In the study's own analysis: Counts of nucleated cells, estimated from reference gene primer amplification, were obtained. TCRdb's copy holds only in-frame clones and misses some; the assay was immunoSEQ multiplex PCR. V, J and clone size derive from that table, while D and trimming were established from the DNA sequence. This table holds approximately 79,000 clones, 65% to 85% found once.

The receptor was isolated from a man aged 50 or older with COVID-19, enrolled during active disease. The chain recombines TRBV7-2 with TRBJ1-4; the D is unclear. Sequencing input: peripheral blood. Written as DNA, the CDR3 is TGTGCCAGCAGCTTAGTGGTCGCAGCGAATGAAAAACTGTTTTTT. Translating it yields CASSLVVAANEKLFF.